Sequencing of this T cell receptor beta chain was carried out in a study of tumor-infiltrating lymphocytes in oesophageal squamous cell carcinoma. TCRdb redid the calling of the PCR reads with MiXCR, one entry per CDR3 protein. The sample shows roughly 20,000 distinct CDR3 sequences, around 43% of them seen only once. A word on this clonotype: One junction end disagrees with the germline gene, perhaps due to a read error.

The CDR3 is 13 residues long. The germline V gene encodes CDR1 MNHEY and CDR2 SVGAGI. The receptor's source is a female donor with esophageal squamous cell carcinoma. This rearrangement joins TRBV6-5 to TRBJ2-5; 7 bases are shared with TRBD1. Sequences were obtained from normal esophageal tissue next to the tumor. The CDR3 reads CASSEQKGAREFF. DNA for the CDR3: TGTGCCAGCAGTGAACAGAAGGGGGCGCGTGAGTTCTTC.